The 21 T cell receptor beta chains below all came from one sample that was sequenced in a study of CD8 T cells in Susac syndrome. RNA, at about 0.5 to 1 ug, was reverse transcribed with random hexamers. TCRdb reprocessed the immunoSEQ multiplex PCR reads with MiXCR, giving one entry per CDR3 protein. The data contain hundreds of thousands of distinct CDR3 sequences, more than 80% of them seen just once; the ten biggest clones take up roughly 0.1%. Sequencing input: CD8+ T cells from PBMCs. The receptors were sampled from a human donor with multiple sclerosis.

The rearrangement joins TRBV14 to TRBJ2-1; TRBD2 agrees at 10 bases. This CDR3 spans 18 amino acids. Germline V CDR1 and CDR2: SGHDN, FVKESK. The V segment lost 3 bases and the J segment 3 bases; nucleotides outside the gene matches: 11. CDR3 DNA: TGTGCCAGCAGCCAGGATCCTTATAGCGGGAGGATCTACAATGAGCAGTTCTTC. Translating gives CASSQDPYSGRIYNEQFF.

The chain carries TRBV5-4 and TRBJ2-2; TRBD1 agrees at 7 bases. The CDR3 is 15 amino acids. The ends lost 4 bases at V and 4 bases at J; junction bases unmatched: 7. Germline CDR1 SGHNT, CDR2 YYREEE (reference sequence). The CDR3 nucleotides are TGTGCCAGCAGCCACACCGACAGGGCCACCGGGGAGCTGTTTTTT. Its translation is CASSHTDRATGELFF. Based on the CDR3 plus reference TRBV5-4 and TRBJ2-2, the full variable domain is ETGVTQSPTHLIKTRGQQVTLRCSSQSGHNTVSWYQQALGQGPQFIFQYYREEENGRGNFPPRFSGLQFPNYSSELNVNALELDDSALYLCASSHTDRATGELFFGEGSRLTVL.

The V call is TRBV7-2, the J call TRBJ1-2; D unresolved. CDR3 length: 16 residues. V was trimmed by 2 bases and J by 6 bases, leaving 19 bases between them. Per the germline V gene, CDR1 is SGHTA and CDR2 is FQGNSA. The DNA for the CDR3 is TGTGCCAGCAGCTTAACTCCCAACCCCCCGACAAATGGCTACACCTTC. It translates to CASSLTPNPPTNGYTF.

The chain links TRBV29-1 to TRBJ1-2; D not certain. Trimming took off 2 bases at V and 1 base at J, with 17 bases between the two ends. CDR1 and CDR2 (germline): SQVTM, ANQGSEA. This CDR3 is built from 16 residues. CDR3 in amino acids: CSVERDPIRVNYGYTF. CDR3 coding DNA: TGCAGCGTTGAACGCGACCCGATAAGGGTTAACTATGGCTACACCTTC. The variable domain in full, completed from reference TRBV29-1 and TRBJ1-2, reads SAVISQKPSRDICQRGTSLTIQCQVDSQVTMMFWYRQQPGQSLTLIATANQGSEATYESGFVIDKFPISRPNLTFSTLTVSNMSPEDSSIYLCSVERDPIRVNYGYTFGSGTRLTVV.

The rearrangement joins TRBV6-5 to TRBJ2-5; possibly TRBD2 for D (5 bases). The ends were cut back, 0 bases at V and 2 bases at J, with 10 bases in the middle. Germline V gene lookup returns CDR1 MNHEY and CDR2 SVGAGI. This CDR3 has 15 amino acids. Here the CDR3 reads CASSYSPGLQETQYF. The DNA of the CDR3 is TGTGCCAGCAGTTACTCACCGGGATTACAAGAGACCCAGTACTTC.

The rearrangement links TRBV27 to TRBJ1-2; 10 bases are a match to TRBD1. Germline CDR1 reads MNHEY; CDR2 reads SMNVEV (reference sequence). V shed 6 bases, J shed 4 bases, and the junction held 11 bases outside the gene matches. The CDR3 has 16 amino acids. The CDR3 sequence: CASRAPGTGDFYGYTF. CDR3 bases: TGTGCCAGCAGGGCGCCGGGGACAGGGGATTTCTATGGCTACACCTTC.

The chain links TRBV5-5 to TRBJ2-7; 9 nucleotides align to TRBD1. V trimming: 2 bases; J trimming: 0 bases; junction bases outside the gene matches: 6. Germline CDR1 reads SGHKS; CDR2 reads YYEKEE (reference sequence). The CDR3 loop spans 16 amino acids. CDR3 amino acids: CASSFVGTGSSYEQYF. CDR3 bases: TGTGCCAGCAGCTTTGTCGGGACAGGGAGCTCCTACGAGCAGTACTTC.

The V call is TRBV5-1, the J call TRBJ2-3; a weak D match, TRBD1 (6 bases). V lost 0 bases to trimming and J lost 2 bases, with 13 bases between them. Germline CDR1 reads SGHRS; CDR2 reads YFSETQ. This CDR3 comprises 16 residues. The CDR3 region has the DNA TGCGCCAGCAGCTTGGTAACAACAGGGATCACAGATACGCAGTATTTT. Protein product: CASSLVTTGITDTQYF.

The CDR3 spells CASTKMGGISYNEQFF. In DNA, the CDR3 is TGCGCCAGCACGAAGATGGGGGGAATCTCCTACAATGAGCAGTTCTTC. The V and J genes are TRBV10-2 and TRBJ2-1; tentative D call: TRBD2 (6 bases). This CDR3 region has 16 residues. CDR1 and CDR2 (germline): WSHSY, SAAADI. Trimming stripped 7 bases from V and 0 bases from J, with 16 bases between.

The chain couples TRBV6-2 or TRBV6-3 to TRBJ2-5; 8 nucleotides agree with TRBD1. The CDR3 loop spans 15 amino acids. Germline V gives CDR1 MNHEY, CDR2 SVGEGT. Unmatched junction bases numbered 7, after V lost 2 bases and J lost 5 bases. CDR3 nucleotide sequence: TGTGCCAGCAGTTACGTTGGACAGGGTCCTGAGACCCAGTACTTC. Amino acids: CASSYVGQGPETQYF.

This chain's CDR3 is CASSGTGGGYNEQFF. CDR3 nucleotide sequence: TGTGCCAGCAGTGGCACAGGGGGAGGCTACAATGAGCAGTTCTTC. The chain recombines TRBV6-1 with TRBJ2-1, with 8 nucleotides matching TRBD1. This CDR3 comprises 15 residues. Unmatched junction bases numbered 5, after V lost 4 bases and J lost 3 bases. Germline V lookup: CDR1 MNHNS, CDR2 SASEGT.

V is TRBV5-4 and J is TRBJ2-7; D may be TRBD1 or TRBD2 (5 bases each). From germline, CDR1 is SGHNT and CDR2 YYREEE (reference sequence). The CDR3 covers 15 residues. V dropped 4 bases and J dropped 2 bases, with 16 bases sitting between them. Written as DNA, the CDR3 is TGTGCCAGCAGCATGACCGGGGCTCCCCCCTACGAGCAGTACTTC. Its protein product is CASSMTGAPPYEQYF.

This chain joins TRBV4-1 and TRBJ2-7, with D perhaps given as TRBD1 or TRBD2 (5 bases each). V was clipped by 5 bases and J by 10 bases, with 12 bases between them. The germline V gene has CDR1 MGHRA and CDR2 YSYEKL. The CDR3 runs 11 residues. CDR3 region: CASSTPGSQYF. Here the CDR3 DNA reads TGCGCCAGCAGCACCCCAGGGAGTCAGTACTTC.

In this sample, this clonotype turned up once. The J gene is TRBJ1-1, the V gene TRBV30; D is perhaps TRBD1 (6 bases). Germline values: CDR1 GTSNPN, CDR2 SVGIG (reference sequence). CDR3 length: 13 amino acids. Trimming removed 1 base from V and 4 bases from J, with 10 bases in between. CDR3 in amino acids: CAWSADSGTEAFF. The CDR3 bases are TGTGCCTGGAGTGCGGACAGTGGCACTGAAGCTTTCTTT.

The genes are TRBV27 and TRBJ1-6, with 7 bases identical to TRBD1. After removal of 4 bases from V and 7 bases from J, the junction contained 4 bases not matched to a gene. The germline V gene encodes CDR1 MNHEY and CDR2 SMNVEV (reference sequence). The CDR3 covers 14 residues. CDR3 nucleotides: TGTGCCAGCAGTTCCGGGACAGCCAATTCACCCCTCCACTTT. Its translation: CASSSGTANSPLHF.

The rearrangement links TRBV29-1 to TRBJ2-7, with D possibly matching TRBD2 (7 bases). Germline CDR1 and CDR2: SQVTM and ANQGSEA. V lost 7 bases and J 4 bases, leaving 17 bases between the germline ends. CDR3 length: 13 amino acids. CDR3 residues: CSAEGGDRYEQYF. The CDR3 bases are TGCAGCGCGGAGGGGGGGGATAGGTACGAGCAGTACTTC.

The rearrangement joins TRBV30 to TRBJ2-1; 10 bases are a match to TRBD2. Trimming removed 6 bases from V and 4 bases from J; junction bases left unmatched: 3. Germline V CDR1 and CDR2: GTSNPN, SVGIG (reference sequence). This CDR3 has 13 amino acids. The CDR3 spells CACRTSGYNEQFF. In DNA form, the CDR3 reads TGTGCCTGTCGGACTAGCGGATACAATGAGCAGTTCTTC.

The chain links TRBV7-9 to TRBJ1-2; the D is unclear. The V end lost 3 bases, the J end lost 2 bases, and 13 bases lay between the germline ends. CDR1 is SEHNR, CDR2 FQNEAQ, per germline (reference sequence). The CDR3 loop spans 15 amino acids. This CDR3 is CASSFVEGRNYGYTF. DNA of the CDR3: TGTGCCAGCAGCTTCGTCGAAGGCCGAAACTATGGCTACACCTTC.

The CDR3 here is CSVESRTGGDEQYF. CDR3 DNA sequence: TGCAGCGTTGAGTCTAGGACAGGAGGGGACGAGCAGTACTTC. The chain uses TRBV29-1 and TRBJ2-7, with D tentatively TRBD1 (7 bases). Trimming took 3 bases from V and 5 from J, leaving 17 bases between them. This CDR3 spans 14 amino acids. CDR1 and CDR2 from the germline V gene are SQVTM and ANQGSEA.

The gene calls are TRBV4-2 and TRBJ2-7; TRBD1 aligns across 7 bases. This CDR3 contains 17 residues. The germline CDR1 and CDR2 sequences are LGHNA and YNFKEQ. J lost 3 bases, V lost 3 bases, and 14 bases had no gene match. In DNA form, the CDR3 reads TGTGCCAGCAGCCAGGGTCACATAGTGACAGGGCACTACGAGCAGTACTTC. This translates into CASSQGHIVTGHYEQYF.

The J gene is TRBJ1-1, the V gene TRBV12-3 or TRBV12-4; a weak D match, TRBD1 (5 bases). V lost 8 bases and J lost 4, with 17 bases in between. The CDR3 extends over 14 amino acids. As DNA, the CDR3 is TGTGCCAGCGTTCGCCTGGGGGTTATCACTGAAGCTTTCTTT. Protein product: CASVRLGVITEAFF.